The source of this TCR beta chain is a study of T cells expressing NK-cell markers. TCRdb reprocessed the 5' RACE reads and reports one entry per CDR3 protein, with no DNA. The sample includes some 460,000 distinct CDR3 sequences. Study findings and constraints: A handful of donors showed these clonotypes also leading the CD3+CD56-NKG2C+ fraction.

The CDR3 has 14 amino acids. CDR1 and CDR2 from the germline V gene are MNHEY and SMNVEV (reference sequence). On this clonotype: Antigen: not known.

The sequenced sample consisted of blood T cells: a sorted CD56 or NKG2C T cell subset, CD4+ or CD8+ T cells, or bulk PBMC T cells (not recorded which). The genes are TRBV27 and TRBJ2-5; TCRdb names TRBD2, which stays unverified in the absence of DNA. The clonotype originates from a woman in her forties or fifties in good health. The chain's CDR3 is CASSAARPQGTQYF.